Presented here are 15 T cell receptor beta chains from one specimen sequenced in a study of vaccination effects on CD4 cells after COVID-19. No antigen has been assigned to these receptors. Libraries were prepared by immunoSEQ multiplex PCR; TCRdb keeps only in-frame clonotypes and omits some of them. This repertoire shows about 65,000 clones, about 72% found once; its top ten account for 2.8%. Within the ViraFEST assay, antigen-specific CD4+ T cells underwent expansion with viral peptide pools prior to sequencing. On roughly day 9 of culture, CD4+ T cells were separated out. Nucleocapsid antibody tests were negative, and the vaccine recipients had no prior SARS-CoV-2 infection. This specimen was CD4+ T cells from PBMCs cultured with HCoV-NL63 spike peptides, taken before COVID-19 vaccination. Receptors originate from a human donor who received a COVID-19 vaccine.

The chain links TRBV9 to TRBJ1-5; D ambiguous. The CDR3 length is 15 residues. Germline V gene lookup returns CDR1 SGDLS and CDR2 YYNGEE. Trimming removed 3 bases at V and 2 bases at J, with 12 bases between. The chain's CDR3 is CASSASEDGNQPQHF. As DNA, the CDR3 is TGTGCCAGCAGCGCGTCAGAAGACGGCAATCAGCCCCAGCATTTT.

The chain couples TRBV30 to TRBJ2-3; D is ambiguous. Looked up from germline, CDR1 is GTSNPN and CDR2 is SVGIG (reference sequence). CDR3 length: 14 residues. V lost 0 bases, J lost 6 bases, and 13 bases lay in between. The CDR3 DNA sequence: TGTGCCTGGAGTGTGGGCTACACGGCCGATACGCAGTATTTT. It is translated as CAWSVGYTADTQYF.

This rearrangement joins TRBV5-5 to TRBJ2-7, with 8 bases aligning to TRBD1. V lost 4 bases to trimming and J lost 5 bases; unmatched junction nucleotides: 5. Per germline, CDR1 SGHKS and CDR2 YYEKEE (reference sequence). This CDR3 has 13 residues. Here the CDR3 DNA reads TGTGCCAGCAGCCCGGACAGGGAAAACGAGCAGTACGTC. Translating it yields CASSPDRENEQYV.

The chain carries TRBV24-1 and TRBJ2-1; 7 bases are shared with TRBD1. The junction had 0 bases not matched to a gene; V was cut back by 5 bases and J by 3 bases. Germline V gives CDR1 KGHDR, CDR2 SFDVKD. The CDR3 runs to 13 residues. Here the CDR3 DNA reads TGTGCCACCAGTGGGGACAGCTACAATGAGCAGTTCTTC. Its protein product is CATSGDSYNEQFF.

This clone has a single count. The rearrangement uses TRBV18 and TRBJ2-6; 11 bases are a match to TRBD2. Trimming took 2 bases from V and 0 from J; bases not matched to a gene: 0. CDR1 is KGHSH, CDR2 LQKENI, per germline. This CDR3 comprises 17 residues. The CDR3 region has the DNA TGTGCCAGCTCACCAACTAGCGGGGGCTCTGGGGCCAACGTCCTGACTTTC. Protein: CASSPTSGGSGANVLTF.

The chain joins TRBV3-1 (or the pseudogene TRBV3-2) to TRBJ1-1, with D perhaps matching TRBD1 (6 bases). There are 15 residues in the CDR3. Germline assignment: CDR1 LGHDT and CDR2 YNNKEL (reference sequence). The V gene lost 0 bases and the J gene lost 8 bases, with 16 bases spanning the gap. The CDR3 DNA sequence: TGTGCCAGCAGCCAAGATGTGAGGGGGGAAGCGGAAGCTTTCTTT. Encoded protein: CASSQDVRGEAEAFF.

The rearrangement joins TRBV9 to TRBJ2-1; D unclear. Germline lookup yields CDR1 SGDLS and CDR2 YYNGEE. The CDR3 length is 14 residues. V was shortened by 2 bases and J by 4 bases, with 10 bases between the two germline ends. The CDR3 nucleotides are TGTGCCAGCAGCGTGGCGGAATCATACAATGAGCAGTTCTTC. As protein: CASSVAESYNEQFF.

This CDR3 reads CASSRRGTGELFF. Here the CDR3 DNA reads TGTGCCAGCAGCCGAAGAGGGACCGGGGAGCTGTTTTTT. The rearrangement uses TRBV7-3 and TRBJ2-2; tentative D call: TRBD2 (5 bases). Germline lookup yields CDR1 SGHTA and CDR2 FQGTGA. The length of the CDR3 is 13 residues. Trimming pared 5 bases from V and 5 bases from J, leaving 9 bases between.

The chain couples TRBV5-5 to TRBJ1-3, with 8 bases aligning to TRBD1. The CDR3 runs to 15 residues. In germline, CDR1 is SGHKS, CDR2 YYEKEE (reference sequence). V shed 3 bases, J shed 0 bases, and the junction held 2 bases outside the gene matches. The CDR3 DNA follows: TGTGCCAGCAGCTCGGGACAGGACTCTGGAAACACCATATATTTT. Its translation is CASSSGQDSGNTIYF.

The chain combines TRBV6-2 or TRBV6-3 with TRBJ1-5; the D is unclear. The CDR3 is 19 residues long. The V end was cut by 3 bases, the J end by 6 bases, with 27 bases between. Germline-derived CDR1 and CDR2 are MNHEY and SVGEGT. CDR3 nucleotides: TGTGCCAGCAGTTATTCTTATACTGGCGGTCTGGAATCGGGTCAGCCCCAGCATTTT. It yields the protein CASSYSYTGGLESGQPQHF.

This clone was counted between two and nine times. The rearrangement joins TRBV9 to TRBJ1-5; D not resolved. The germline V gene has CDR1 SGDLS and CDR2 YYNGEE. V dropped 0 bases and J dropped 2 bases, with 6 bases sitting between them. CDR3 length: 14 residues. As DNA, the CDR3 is TGTGCCAGCAGCGTAGGAGGAGGCAATCAGCCCCAGCATTTT. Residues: CASSVGGGNQPQHF.

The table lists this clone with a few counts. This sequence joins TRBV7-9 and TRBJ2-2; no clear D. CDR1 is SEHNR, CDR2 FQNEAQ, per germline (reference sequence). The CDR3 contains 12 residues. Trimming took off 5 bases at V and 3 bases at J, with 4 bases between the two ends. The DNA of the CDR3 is TGTGCCAGCAGCCGAGACACCGGGGAGCTGTTTTTT. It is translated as CASSRDTGELFF.

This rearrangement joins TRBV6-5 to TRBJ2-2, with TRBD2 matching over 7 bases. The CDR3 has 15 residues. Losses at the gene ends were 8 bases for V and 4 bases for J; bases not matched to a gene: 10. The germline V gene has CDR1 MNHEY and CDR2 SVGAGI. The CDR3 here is CASSRRRGITGELFF. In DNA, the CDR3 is TGTGCCAGCTCTCGAAGGCGGGGGATCACCGGGGAGCTGTTTTTT.

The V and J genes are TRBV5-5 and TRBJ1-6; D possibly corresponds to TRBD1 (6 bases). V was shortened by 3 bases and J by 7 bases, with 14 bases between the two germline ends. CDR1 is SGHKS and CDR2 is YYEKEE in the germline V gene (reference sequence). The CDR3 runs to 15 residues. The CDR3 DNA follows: TGTGCCAGCAGCTCCAGGGGTCCGTCAAATTCACCCCTCCACTTT. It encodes CASSSRGPSNSPLHF. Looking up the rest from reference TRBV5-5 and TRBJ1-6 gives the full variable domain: DAGVTQSPTHLIKTRGQQVTLRCSPISGHKSVSWYQQVLGQGPQFIFQYYEKEERGRGNFPDRFSARQFPNYSSELNVNALLLGDSALYLCASSSRGPSNSPLHFGNGTRLTVT.

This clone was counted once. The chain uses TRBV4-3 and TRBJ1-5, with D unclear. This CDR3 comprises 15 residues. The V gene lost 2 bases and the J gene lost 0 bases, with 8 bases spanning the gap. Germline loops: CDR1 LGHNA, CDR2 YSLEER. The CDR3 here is CASSQHRNSNQPQHF. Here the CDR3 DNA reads TGCGCCAGCAGCCAACACAGAAATAGCAATCAGCCCCAGCATTTT.